This entry concerns a single T cell receptor beta chain. Antigen: not known. Profiled with immunoSEQ multiplex PCR; TCRdb holds only in-frame clones, not every one. This table holds approximately 65,000 clones, approximately 94% found once. This specimen comes from a study of cytomegalovirus exposure and HLA in healthy donors. Study-level background: The approximately 680 first-cohort repertoires and the approximately 130 validation repertoires shared the same platform, a later analysis reported.

The ends lost 4 bases at V and 0 bases at J; junction bases unmatched: 4. The germline V gene encodes CDR1 SGHTA and CDR2 FQGTGA. The CDR3 is made up of 15 amino acids. Points from the study as a whole: The finding came from a later analysis; first-cohort TCR clusters tended to co-occur in the 110 or so validation repertoires. The study recorded about 160 TCR beta chains that were cytomegalovirus-associated.

V usage is TRBV7-3 and J usage is TRBJ2-3; 7 bases fit TRBD1. This receptor was taken from a woman aged 18-30 years in good health and CMV-seronegative. Sequencing was performed on PBMCs. This chain's CDR3 is CASSSTGRSTDTQYF. The DNA for the CDR3 is TGTGCCAGCAGCTCGACAGGGAGAAGCACAGATACGCAGTATTTT.